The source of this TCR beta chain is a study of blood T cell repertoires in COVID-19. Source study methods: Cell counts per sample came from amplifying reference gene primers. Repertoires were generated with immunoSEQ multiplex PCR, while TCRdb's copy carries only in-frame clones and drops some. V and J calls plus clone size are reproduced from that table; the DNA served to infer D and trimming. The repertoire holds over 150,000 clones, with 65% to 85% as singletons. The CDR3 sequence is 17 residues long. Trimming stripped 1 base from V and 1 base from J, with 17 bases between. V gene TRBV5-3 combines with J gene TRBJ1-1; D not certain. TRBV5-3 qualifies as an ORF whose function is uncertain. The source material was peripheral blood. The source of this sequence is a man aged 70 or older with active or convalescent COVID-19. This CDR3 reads CARSLITRALANTEAFF. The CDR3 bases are TGTGCCAGAAGCTTGATTACCCGAGCCTTAGCGAACACTGAAGCTTTCTTT.